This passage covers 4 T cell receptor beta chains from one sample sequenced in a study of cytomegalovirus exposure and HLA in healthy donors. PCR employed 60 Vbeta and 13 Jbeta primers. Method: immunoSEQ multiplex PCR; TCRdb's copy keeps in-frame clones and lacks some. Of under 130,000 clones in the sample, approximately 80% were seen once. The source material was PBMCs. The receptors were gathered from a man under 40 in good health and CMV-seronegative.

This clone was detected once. CDR3 sequence: CASSLLAGSYNEQFF. In nucleotides, the CDR3 is TGTGCCAGCAGTTTACTAGCGGGGAGCTACAATGAGCAGTTCTTC. The J gene is TRBJ2-1, the V gene TRBV2; 10 bases fit TRBD2. The germline CDR1 and CDR2 sequences are SNHLY and FYNNEI. Trimming at V came to 5 bases and at J to 3 bases, leaving 4 bases not matched to a gene. The CDR3 contains 15 residues.

This CDR3 is CASSPYPGGQGTNEKLFF. CDR3 in DNA: TGTGCCAGCAGTCCGTACCCTGGGGGACAGGGAACTAATGAAAAACTGTTTTTT. The chain couples TRBV28 to TRBJ1-4, with 9 bases aligning to TRBD1. J lost 1 base, V lost 5 bases, and 11 bases had no gene match. CDR3 length: 18 amino acids. Germline V gene lookup returns CDR1 MDHEN and CDR2 SYDVKM.

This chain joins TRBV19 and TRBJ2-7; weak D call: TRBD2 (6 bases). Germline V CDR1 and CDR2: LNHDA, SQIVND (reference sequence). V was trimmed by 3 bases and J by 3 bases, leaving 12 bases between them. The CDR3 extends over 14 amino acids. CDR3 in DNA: TGTGCCAGTAGTATCGCTAGCGACGTCTACGAGCAGTACTTC. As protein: CASSIASDVYEQYF. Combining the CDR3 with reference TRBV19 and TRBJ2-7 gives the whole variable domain DGGITQSPKYLFRKEGQNVTLSCEQNLNHDAMYWYRQDPGQGLRLIYYSQIVNDFQKGDIAEGYSVSREKKESFPLTVTSAQKNPTAFYLCASSIASDVYEQYFGPGTRLTVT.

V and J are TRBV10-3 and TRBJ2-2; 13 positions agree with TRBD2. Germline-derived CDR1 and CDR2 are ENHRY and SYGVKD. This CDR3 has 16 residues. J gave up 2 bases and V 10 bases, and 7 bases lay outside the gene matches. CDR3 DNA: TGTGCCACGACCGGGACTAGCGGGACTAACACCGGGGAGCTGTTTTTT. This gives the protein CATTGTSGTNTGELFF.